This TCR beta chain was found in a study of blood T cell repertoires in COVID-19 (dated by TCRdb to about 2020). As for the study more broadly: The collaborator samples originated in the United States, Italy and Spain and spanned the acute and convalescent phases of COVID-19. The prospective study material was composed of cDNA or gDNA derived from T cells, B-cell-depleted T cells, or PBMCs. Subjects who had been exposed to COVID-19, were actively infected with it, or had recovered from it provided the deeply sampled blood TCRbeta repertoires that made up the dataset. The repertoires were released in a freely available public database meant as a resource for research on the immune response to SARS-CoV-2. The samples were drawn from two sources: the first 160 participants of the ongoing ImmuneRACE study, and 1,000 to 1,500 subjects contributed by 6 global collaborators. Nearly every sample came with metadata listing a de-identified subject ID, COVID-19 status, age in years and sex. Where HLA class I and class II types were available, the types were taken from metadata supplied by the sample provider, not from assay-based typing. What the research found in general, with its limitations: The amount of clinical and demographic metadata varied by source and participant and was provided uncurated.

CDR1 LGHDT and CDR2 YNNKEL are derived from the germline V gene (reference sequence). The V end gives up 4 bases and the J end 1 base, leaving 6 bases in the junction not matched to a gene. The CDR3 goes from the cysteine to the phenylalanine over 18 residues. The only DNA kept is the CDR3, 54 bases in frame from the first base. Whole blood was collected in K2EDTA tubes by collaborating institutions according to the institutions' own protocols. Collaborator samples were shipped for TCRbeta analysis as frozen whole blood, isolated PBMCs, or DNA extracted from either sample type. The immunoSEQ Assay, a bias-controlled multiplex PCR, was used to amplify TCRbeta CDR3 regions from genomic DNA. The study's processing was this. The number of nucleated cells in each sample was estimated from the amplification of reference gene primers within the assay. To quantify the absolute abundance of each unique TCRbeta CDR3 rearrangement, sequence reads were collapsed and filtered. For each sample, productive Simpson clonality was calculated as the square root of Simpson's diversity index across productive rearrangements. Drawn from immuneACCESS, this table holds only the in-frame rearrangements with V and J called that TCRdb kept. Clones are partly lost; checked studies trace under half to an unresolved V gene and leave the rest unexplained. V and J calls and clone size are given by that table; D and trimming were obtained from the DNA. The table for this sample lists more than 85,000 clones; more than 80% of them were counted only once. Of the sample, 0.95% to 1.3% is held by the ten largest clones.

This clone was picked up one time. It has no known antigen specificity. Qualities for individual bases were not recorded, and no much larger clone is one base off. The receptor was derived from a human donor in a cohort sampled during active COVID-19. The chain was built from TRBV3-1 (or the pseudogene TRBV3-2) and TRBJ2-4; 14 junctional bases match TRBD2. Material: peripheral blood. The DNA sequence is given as TGTGCCAGCAGCCGGGGGACTAGCGGGGGAGTGGCCAAAAACATTCAGTACTTC. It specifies CASSRGTSGGVAKNIQYF.